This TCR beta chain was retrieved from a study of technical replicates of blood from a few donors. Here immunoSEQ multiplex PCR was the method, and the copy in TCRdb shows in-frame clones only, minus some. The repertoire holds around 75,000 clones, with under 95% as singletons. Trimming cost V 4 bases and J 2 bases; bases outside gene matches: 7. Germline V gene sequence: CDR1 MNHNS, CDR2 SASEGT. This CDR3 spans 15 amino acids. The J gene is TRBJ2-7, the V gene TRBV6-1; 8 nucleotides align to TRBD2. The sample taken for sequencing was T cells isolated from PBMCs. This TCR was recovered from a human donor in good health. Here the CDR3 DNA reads TGTGCCAGCAGTGGACAAGCGGGGGCCACCTACGAGCAGTACTTC. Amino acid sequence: CASSGQAGATYEQYF.